This note documents a single T cell receptor beta chain sequence. Its antigen is not known. The data are from a study of cytomegalovirus exposure and HLA in healthy donors. PCR used 60 Vbeta primers and 13 Jbeta primers. The method was immunoSEQ multiplex PCR; TCRdb's version includes in-frame clones alone and lacks a portion of them. The profile shows roughly 150,000 clones, approximately 71% of them singletons. There are 15 residues in the CDR3. Germline CDR1 MNHEY, CDR2 SMNVEV (reference sequence). Unmatched junction bases numbered 8, after V lost 6 bases and J lost 3 bases. Study conclusions and caveats: Rare TCR sequences dominated, though some public TCRs recurred in many donors. On later analysis, the bulk of CMV-associated TCR beta chains appeared to be HLA-restricted. A later analysis linked a missense variant in DCLRE1C to the trimming of TCR beta V and J genes. Solely CMV serostatus was available to characterize immune exposure.

The J gene is TRBJ2-7, the V gene TRBV27; 10 nucleotides agree with TRBD1. Sequences were obtained from PBMCs. The sequence was collected from a man between 18 and 29 years old in good health and CMV-seropositive. The CDR3 DNA is TGTGCCAGCAGGCCCGGGACAGGGGCGAACTACGAGCAGTACTTC. Its protein product is CASRPGTGANYEQYF.